The 15 T cell receptor beta chains below were found in one sample sequenced in a study of blood T cells in healthy people across ages. With a J-beta primer mix and a sample-barcoded 5' primer, a second PCR ran roughly 7 to 11 cycles. TCRdb recomputed calls from the 5' RACE reads with MiXCR, one row per CDR3 protein. The sample contains about 830,000 distinct CDR3 sequences, around 62% of which appear only once. Sequenced sample: blood. The origin of the receptors is a man between 25 and 39 years old in good health.

The V and J genes are TRBV20-1 and TRBJ2-2; TRBD2 matches 12 bases. After removal of 1 base from V and 5 bases from J, the junction contained 5 bases not matched to a gene. Per the germline V gene, CDR1 is DFQATT and CDR2 is SNEGSKA (reference sequence). This CDR3 region has 16 residues. The chain's CDR3 is CSARVSGLAGTGELFF. CDR3 bases: TGCAGTGCTAGAGTCTCTGGACTAGCGGGGACCGGGGAGCTGTTTTTT.

This clonotype was recorded only once. The junction departs from germline at one end; a sequencing error may be responsible. This chain connects TRBV5-4 to TRBJ1-2, with a tentative D call TRBD1 (6 bases). The germline V gene encodes CDR1 SGHNT and CDR2 YYREEE (reference sequence). The CDR3 contains 15 residues. This CDR3 reads CASSSNGQWNYGYTF. The CDR3 nucleotides are TGTGCCAGCAGCTCCAACGGACAGTGGAACTACGGCTACACCTTC.

This chain uses TRBV21-1 with TRBJ1-2; the D call of TRBD1 is as the table states it, not checked on the DNA. TRBV21-1 is a pseudogene. This CDR3 spans 15 amino acids. CDR3 sequence (DNA): TGTGCCAGTCCTACGACAGTGACTTCTAACTATGGCTACACCTTC. Protein product: CASPTTVTSNYGYTF.

A single count supports this clonotype. The chain couples TRBV7-9 to TRBJ2-4; 7 bases match TRBD2. The J call is in doubt because the DNA end fits TRBJ2-5 better. CDR1 and CDR2 (germline): SEHNR, FQNEAQ (reference sequence). This CDR3 comprises 17 residues. The CDR3 region has the DNA TGTGCCAGCAGCGGCCCCCCTAGCGGCCGGGTTCAGGAGACCCAGTACTTC. Translating it yields CASSGPPSGRVQETQYF.

The chain links TRBV28 to TRBJ2-5, with D unresolved. Germline loops: CDR1 MDHEN, CDR2 SYDVKM. V lost 5 bases, J lost 5 bases, and 9 bases lay in between. CDR3 length: 12 residues. CDR3 protein: CASSPYLETQYF. The CDR3 DNA is TGTGCCAGCAGTCCGTATCTGGAGACCCAGTACTTC.

This clonotype was seen a handful of times. The CDR3 nucleotides read TGCAGCGTTGGGCAGACAGGGGAGACCCAGTACTTC. It specifies CSVGQTGETQYF. The chain carries TRBV29-1 and TRBJ2-5; 7 bases line up with TRBD1. V shed 4 bases and J 5 bases; nucleotides not matched to a gene: 4. The germline V gene encodes CDR1 SQVTM and CDR2 ANQGSEA. The CDR3 length is 12 residues.

This clonotype was observed a handful of times. The J gene is TRBJ2-7, the V gene TRBV13; 13 bases fit TRBD2. The V gene's germline CDR1 is PRHDT and CDR2 FYEKMQ (reference sequence). The CDR3 covers 17 residues. The ends lost 5 bases at V and 0 bases at J; junction bases unmatched: 7. CDR3 residues: CASSLGTSGAYSYEQYF. CDR3 nucleotide sequence: TGTGCCAGCAGCCTCGGGACTAGCGGGGCCTACTCCTACGAGCAGTACTTC.

The chain has TRBV5-8 and TRBJ1-4; D remains unclear. The CDR3 extends over 18 amino acids. V gave up 0 bases and J gave up 0 bases, with 15 bases separating them. CDR1 SGHTS and CDR2 YDEGEE come from the germline V gene. DNA for the CDR3: TGTGCCAGCAGCTTGGGGCGGGAATCGTTTGCAACTAATGAAAAACTGTTTTTT. Protein product: CASSLGRESFATNEKLFF.

To note about this clonotype: This may be a read error: a much more frequent sequence differs by one nucleotide. This chain joins TRBV29-1 and TRBJ2-7; TRBD2 matches 8 bases. V lost 3 bases to trimming and J lost 7 bases; unmatched junction nucleotides: 11. The CDR3 extends over 14 amino acids. CDR1 is SQVTM, CDR2 ANQGSEA, per germline. CDR3 coding DNA: TGCAGCGTTGATGGACTAGCTTCCTACAATGAGCAGTACTTC. This encodes CSVDGLASYNEQYF.

CDR3 bases: TGTGCCAGCAGCTATGGACAGGGGGGTGAAAAACTGTTTTTT. Residues: CASSYGQGGEKLFF. The rearrangement links TRBV11-2 to TRBJ1-4; TRBD1 agrees at 10 bases. The CDR3 loop spans 14 amino acids. The trim removed 4 bases at V and 7 bases at J, leaving 3 bases unmatched. The germline V gene encodes CDR1 SGHAT and CDR2 FQNNGV.

This clonotype came up a few times. V gene TRBV12-3 or TRBV12-4 combines with J gene TRBJ2-1, with 9 bases that match TRBD2. After removal of 6 bases from V and 7 bases from J, the junction contained 10 bases not matched to a gene. This CDR3 is 15 amino acids long. This CDR3 reads CASRRSGGQGNEQFF. The CDR3 DNA reads TGTGCCAGCAGAAGGAGCGGGGGGCAGGGGAATGAGCAGTTCTTC.

This clonotype occurred many times. The genes are TRBV29-1 and TRBJ2-7; D perhaps matches TRBD1 (5 bases). The CDR3 contains 13 residues. V was clipped by 7 bases and J by 2 bases, with 15 bases between them. CDR1 is SQVTM and CDR2 is ANQGSEA in the germline V gene. This CDR3 reads CSAHEDNPYEQYF. The CDR3 DNA reads as TGCAGCGCCCACGAGGACAACCCCTACGAGCAGTACTTC.

This clonotype was picked up many times. The chain uses TRBV7-9 and TRBJ1-1, with D perhaps matching TRBD1 (6 bases). This CDR3 has 14 amino acids. The V and J ends lost 5 bases and 10 bases respectively, with 20 bases between them. Germline-derived CDR1 and CDR2 are SEHNR and FQNEAQ (reference sequence). DNA for the CDR3: TGTGCCAGCAGCCCCTGGACAGCCGAGGAGGGAGCTTTCTTT. Protein: CASSPWTAEEGAFF.

The gene calls are TRBV7-2 and TRBJ1-5; no firm D call. V dropped 3 bases and J dropped 6 bases, with 6 bases sitting between them. Germline CDR1 is SGHTA and CDR2 is FQGNSA. The CDR3 contains 12 residues. CDR3 DNA: TGTGCCAGCAGCTTTTCCCGTCAGCCCCAGCATTTT. This translates into CASSFSRQPQHF.

The gene calls are TRBV20-1 and TRBJ2-2, with 11 bases lining up with TRBD2. V shed 7 bases, J shed 4 bases, and the junction held 8 bases outside the gene matches. This CDR3 spans 15 amino acids. From germline, CDR1 is DFQATT and CDR2 SNEGSKA (reference sequence). The CDR3 DNA is TGCAGTGGTTCAACTAGCGGGGGACTCACCGGGGAGCTGTTTTTT. Protein sequence: CSGSTSGGLTGELFF.